The 10 T cell receptor beta chains below all came from one sample that was sequenced in a study of T-cell reconstitution after alpha-beta-depleted transplantation in children. Molecular barcoding with unique molecular identifiers was used for the TCRbeta library. TCRdb re-analysed the PCR reads in MiXCR, keeping a single row per CDR3 protein. The sample contains just over 950,000 distinct CDR3 sequences, about 29% of which appear only once. The source material was PBMCs, mostly from graft donor cells, sampled 360 days after TCRalphabeta/CD19-depleted stem cell transplant. Receptor source: a boy less than two years old who had a stem cell transplant for SCID, so the T cells may come from the graft donor.

J is TRBJ2-5 and V is TRBV24-1; D remains ambiguous. The CDR3 covers 12 residues. Germline V CDR1 and CDR2: KGHDR, SFDVKD. V lost 0 bases to trimming and J lost 7 bases, with 5 bases between them. The CDR3 loop is CATSDLGATQYF. In DNA form, the CDR3 reads TGTGCCACCAGTGATTTGGGTGCGACCCAGTACTTC.

The chain is built from TRBV11-2 and TRBJ1-6; 7 bases match TRBD1. The CDR3 is 15 amino acids. The germline V gene has CDR1 SGHAT and CDR2 FQNNGV. Trimming took 8 bases from V and 5 from J; bases not matched to a gene: 9. CDR3 region: CASRPGTENNSPLHF. The CDR3 region has the DNA TGTGCCAGCCGCCCCGGGACAGAGAATAATTCACCCCTCCACTTT.

The rearrangement links TRBV10-3 to TRBJ1-5; no firm D call. Germline V gene data show CDR1 as ENHRY and CDR2 as SYGVKD. The CDR3 length is 14 residues. V lost 7 bases and J lost 6, with 16 bases in between. The CDR3 nucleotides read TGTGCCATCACTCAGAGCCCCGGGAGTCAGCCCCAGCATTTT. This translates into CAITQSPGSQPQHF.

V gene TRBV7-2 combines with J gene TRBJ2-7, with 8 bases that match TRBD2. V trimming: 4 bases; J trimming: 2 bases; junction bases outside the gene matches: 4. Germline-derived CDR1 and CDR2 are SGHTA and FQGNSA. CDR3 size: 14 residues. CDR3 bases: TGTGCCAGCAGCTCGCTAGCGGGCGCCTACGAGCAGTACTTC. Its protein product is CASSSLAGAYEQYF.

The chain couples TRBV24-1 to TRBJ2-5, with TRBD1 identical over 8 bases. Looked up from germline, CDR1 is KGHDR and CDR2 is SFDVKD. The CDR3 contains 15 residues. With 3 bases clipped from V and 3 bases from J, the junction kept 5 bases outside the gene matches. The CDR3 nucleotides are TGTGCCACCAGTGATAGTAGGACAGGGAAAGAGACCCAGTACTTC. Translating it yields CATSDSRTGKETQYF.

This clonotype was seen a few times. The V call is TRBV5-1, the J call TRBJ1-1; 8 bases fit TRBD1. With 5 bases clipped from V and 3 bases from J, the junction kept 12 bases outside the gene matches. Per germline, CDR1 SGHRS and CDR2 YFSETQ. CDR3 size: 16 residues. The CDR3 nucleotides read TGCGCCAGCAGAGTTGCGGACAGGGTGGGGGACACTGAAGCTTTCTTT. Translation gives CASRVADRVGDTEAFF.

The chain uses TRBV3-1 and TRBJ2-7, with 11 bases lining up with TRBD2. J gave up 4 bases and V 5 bases, and 7 bases lay outside the gene matches. CDR1 is LGHDT and CDR2 is YNNKEL in the germline V gene (reference sequence). The length of the CDR3 is 15 residues. The DNA for the CDR3 is TGTGCCAGCAGCTACCGACTAGCGGGGCTGTACGAGCAGTACTTC. Encoded protein: CASSYRLAGLYEQYF.

The chain is built from TRBV12-3 or TRBV12-4 and TRBJ2-7; 9 nucleotides match TRBD1. With 5 bases clipped from V and 1 base from J, the junction kept 6 bases outside the gene matches. The CDR3 loop spans 15 amino acids. Written as DNA, the CDR3 is TGTGCCAGCAGTATACGACAGGGGGGATCCTACGAGCAGTACTTC. Amino acids: CASSIRQGGSYEQYF.

This clonotype has only a few counts. The J gene is TRBJ2-3, the V gene TRBV28; TRBD2 matches at 13 bases. Losses at the gene ends were 6 bases for V and 2 bases for J; bases not matched to a gene: 8. CDR3 length: 17 residues. Per the germline V gene, CDR1 is MDHEN and CDR2 is SYDVKM. The CDR3, as DNA: TGTGCCAGCAGCTTTTGGACTAGCGGGGGACCCACAGATACGCAGTATTTT. Translation: CASSFWTSGGPTDTQYF.

This clonotype occurred many times. The V and J genes are TRBV25-1 and TRBJ2-1, with 8 positions matching TRBD1. Germline CDR1 reads MGHDK; CDR2 reads SYGVNS. The CDR3 sequence is 13 residues long. The ends lost 5 bases at V and 15 bases at J; junction bases unmatched: 12. CDR3 protein: CASSRTGTGRWFF. For the CDR3, the DNA is TGTGCCAGCAGTCGCACTGGGACAGGAAGGTGGTTCTTC.